The 32 T cell receptor beta chains presented below share a single source sample, sequenced in a study of cytomegalovirus exposure and HLA in healthy donors. PCR was performed using 60 Vbeta and 13 Jbeta primers. Using immunoSEQ multiplex PCR, the repertoire was profiled, and TCRdb retains in-frame clones only, with some absent. The sample includes over 150,000 clones, approximately 80% of them seen just once. The source material was PBMCs. The receptors stem from a woman aged 25 to 39 in good health and CMV-seropositive.

In DNA form, the CDR3 reads TGCAGTGCCAGGACAGGGGGATATGCTTTCTTT. Translated: CSARTGGYAFF. The chain carries TRBV20-1 and TRBJ1-1; TRBD1 matches 10 bases. Germline lookup yields CDR1 DFQATT and CDR2 SNEGSKA (reference sequence). V was pared by 6 bases and J by 11 bases, with 6 bases of the junction left unmatched. This CDR3 region has 11 residues.

The chain joins TRBV6-5 to TRBJ2-5, with 12 nucleotides matching TRBD2. J was trimmed by 5 bases and V by 11 bases; bases with no gene match: 3. The CDR3 extends over 12 amino acids. CDR1 and CDR2 from the germline V gene are MNHEY and SVGAGI. CDR3 sequence: CASGTSGETQYF. CDR3 sequence (DNA): TGTGCCTCGGGGACTAGCGGGGAGACCCAGTACTTC.

The chain employs TRBV28 and TRBJ1-1; D is possibly TRBD1 (6 bases). Trimming pared 2 bases from V and 0 bases from J, leaving 13 bases between. The length of the CDR3 is 16 residues. The germline gives CDR1 MDHEN, CDR2 SYDVKM. CDR3 in DNA: TGTGCCAGCAGTTTAAAACAGGGTCTGATGAACACTGAAGCTTTCTTT. Its translation is CASSLKQGLMNTEAFF. Combining the CDR3 with reference TRBV28 and TRBJ1-1 gives the whole variable domain DVKVTQSSRYLVKRTGEKVFLECVQDMDHENMFWYRQDPGLGLRLIYFSYDVKMKEKGDIPEGYSVSREKKERFSLILESASTNQTSMYLCASSLKQGLMNTEAFFGQGTRLTVV.

V usage is TRBV7-3 and J usage is TRBJ1-1; D call uncertain. The length of the CDR3 is 14 residues. Per germline, CDR1 SGHTA and CDR2 FQGTGA. Deletions cut 5 bases from V and 1 base from J, with 11 bases between. The CDR3 coding sequence is TGTGCCAGCAGCCAAAGCGGCGGGAACACTGAAGCTTTCTTT. Translated: CASSQSGGNTEAFF.

A few counts support this clone. The CDR3 coding sequence is TGTGCCAGCAGTCGAGGTATCACGGGCTATGGCTACACCTTC. The encoded protein is CASSRGITGYGYTF. The chain has TRBV6-5 and TRBJ1-2; no clear D gene. The CDR3 extends over 14 amino acids. Germline V gene data show CDR1 as MNHEY and CDR2 as SVGAGI. Trimming took off 5 bases at V and 4 bases at J, with 14 bases between the two ends.

This sequence joins TRBV5-1 and TRBJ1-3; D unresolved. CDR3 length: 16 residues. Trimming removed 2 bases at V and 0 bases at J, with 12 bases between. The V gene's germline CDR1 is SGHRS and CDR2 YFSETQ. CDR3 sequence: CASSLTGITSGNTIYF. The CDR3 DNA reads TGCGCCAGCAGCTTAACCGGGATTACCTCTGGAAACACCATATATTTT.

The rearrangement joins TRBV2 to TRBJ2-2; weak D call: TRBD1 (5 bases). CDR1 is SNHLY and CDR2 is FYNNEI in the germline V gene. The CDR3 length is 15 residues. Between the trimmed V and J ends, which lost 3 bases and 4 bases, there was a span of 12 bases. Here the CDR3 reads CASSDRRQGTGELFF. DNA of the CDR3: TGTGCCAGCAGTGACCGAAGGCAGGGCACCGGGGAGCTGTTTTTT.

In this sample, this clone turned up once. The V gene is TRBV29-1, the J gene TRBJ2-6; D is possibly TRBD1 (5 bases). Germline V gives CDR1 SQVTM, CDR2 ANQGSEA. The CDR3 is made up of 18 amino acids. The V end lost 4 bases, the J end lost 0 bases, and 19 bases lay between the germline ends. The CDR3 bases are TGCAGCGTTGCCATACAGGATCCACCCGACTCTGGGGCCAACGTCCTGACTTTC. This translates into CSVAIQDPPDSGANVLTF.

The CDR3 sequence: CASSPRSQGLREQYF. The CDR3 DNA is TGTGCCAGCTCACCAAGGTCCCAGGGGCTTCGAGAGCAGTACTTC. This chain uses TRBV18 with TRBJ2-7; tentative D call: TRBD1 (6 bases). V dropped 2 bases and J dropped 7 bases, with 18 bases sitting between them. The CDR3 is 15 amino acids. The germline V gene encodes CDR1 KGHSH and CDR2 LQKENI.

V is TRBV4-3 and J is TRBJ2-5; possible D gene TRBD1, 6 bases. Germline lookup yields CDR1 LGHNA and CDR2 YSLEER. CDR3 length equals 14 residues. The V gene lost 1 base and the J gene lost 5 bases, with 11 bases spanning the gap. DNA of the CDR3: TGCGCCAGCAGCCAAGGAGGCAGGGGCGAGACCCAGTACTTC. Translated: CASSQGGRGETQYF.

This clone came up a few times. This chain joins TRBV29-1 and TRBJ1-1; D is unclear. CDR1 and CDR2 from the germline V gene are SQVTM and ANQGSEA. The CDR3 contains 10 residues. The V end was cut by 6 bases, the J end by 3 bases, with 5 bases between. The CDR3 nucleotides are TGCAGCGTGTCGGACACTGAAGCTTTCTTT. Translating gives CSVSDTEAFF.

This clone was observed a handful of times. This sequence joins TRBV7-8 and TRBJ2-1, with 7 positions matching TRBD2. This CDR3 is 16 amino acids long. V dropped 2 bases and J dropped 4; count of bases not matched to a gene: 8. The germline gives CDR1 SGHVS, CDR2 FQNEAQ. CDR3 in DNA: TGTGCCAGCAGCTTAATTTGGATGGGGGGGTACAATGAGCAGTTCTTC. Protein sequence: CASSLIWMGGYNEQFF.

The table lists this clone with a few counts. The chain couples TRBV5-6 to TRBJ1-2, with D perhaps TRBD1 (5 bases). This CDR3 has 12 residues. V gave up 6 bases and J gave up 11 bases, with 17 bases separating them. CDR1 and CDR2 (germline): SGHDT, YYEEEE. CDR3 coding DNA: TGTGCCAGCAACTATGGGAGGGGAGTATACACCTTC. As protein: CASNYGRGVYTF.

The J gene is TRBJ2-3, the V gene TRBV5-1, with D possibly TRBD2 on 6 matching bases. CDR3 length: 15 residues. Germline CDR1 reads SGHRS; CDR2 reads YFSETQ. V lost 4 bases to trimming and J lost 4 bases, with 16 bases between them. CDR3 region: CASSRGGVGADTQYF. In DNA, the CDR3 is TGCGCCAGCAGCCGCGGAGGGGTCGGGGCAGATACGCAGTATTTT. The variable domain in full, completed from reference TRBV5-1 and TRBJ2-3, reads KAGVTQTPRYLIKTRGQQVTLSCSPISGHRSVSWYQQTPGQGLQFLFEYFSETQRNKGNFPGRFSGRQFSNSRSEMNVSTLELGDSALYLCASSRGGVGADTQYFGPGTRLTVL.

The rearrangement joins TRBV5-1 to TRBJ1-4; tentatively, D is TRBD1 (5 bases). Germline CDR1 SGHRS, CDR2 YFSETQ. Trimming shortened V by 5 bases and J by 8 bases, and 13 bases separated the two germline ends. The CDR3 has 13 residues. The CDR3 region is CASRDSPGEKLFF. The DNA of the CDR3 is TGCGCCAGCAGAGACAGCCCAGGAGAAAAACTGTTTTTT.

This clone was counted a few times. The rearrangement joins TRBV4-1 to TRBJ1-1; 9 bases are shared with TRBD1. In germline, CDR1 is MGHRA, CDR2 YSYEKL. The V and J ends lost 3 bases and 6 bases, in that order; junction bases with no gene match: 5. The length of the CDR3 is 14 residues. This CDR3 reads CASSHTTGGPEAFF. The CDR3 DNA reads TGCGCCAGCAGCCATACTACAGGGGGCCCTGAAGCTTTCTTT.

Comments on this clone: Relative to the germline gene, one junction end is altered; a read error may explain this. The rearrangement uses TRBV9 and TRBJ2-5; TRBD2 aligns across 7 bases. The CDR3 length is 14 residues. From germline, CDR1 is SGDLS and CDR2 YYNGEE. The CDR3 coding sequence is TGTGCTAGCAGCGTCTCGCGGGGGTTGGAGACCCAGTACTTC. Its protein is CASSVSRGLETQYF.

The V call is TRBV5-6, the J call TRBJ2-2, with a weak D call TRBD1 (6 bases). This CDR3 has 15 amino acids. Germline V gene sequence: CDR1 SGHDT, CDR2 YYEEEE. V was trimmed by 0 bases and J by 5 bases, leaving 11 bases between them. CDR3 nucleotides: TGTGCCAGCAGCTTGGACAGGGTGGAAACCGGGGAGCTGTTTTTT. Translation gives CASSLDRVETGELFF.

The V gene is TRBV30, the J gene TRBJ1-5, with a tentative D call TRBD1 (6 bases). Germline assignment: CDR1 GTSNPN and CDR2 SVGIG (reference sequence). This CDR3 is 14 amino acids long. Trimming pared 3 bases from V and 5 bases from J, leaving 14 bases between. CDR3 loop: CAWSAYRADQPQHF. CDR3 nucleotide sequence: TGTGCCTGGAGCGCGTACAGGGCAGATCAGCCCCAGCATTTT.

The chain links TRBV19 to TRBJ2-7; D uncertain. V was cut by 3 bases and J by 0 bases, with 6 bases left in between. CDR1 and CDR2 (germline): LNHDA, SQIVND (reference sequence). The CDR3 extends over 13 amino acids. The CDR3 protein is CASSMYSSYEQYF. For the CDR3, the DNA is TGTGCCAGTAGTATGTACAGCTCCTACGAGCAGTACTTC.

The chain recombines TRBV5-1 with TRBJ2-7, with 11 bases fitting TRBD2. Germline lookup yields CDR1 SGHRS and CDR2 YFSETQ. The CDR3 length is 17 residues. Trimming removed 5 bases from V and 0 bases from J; junction bases left unmatched: 10. Here the CDR3 reads CASRSSGGTAFSYEQYF. CDR3 DNA: TGCGCCAGCAGATCTAGCGGGGGGACCGCCTTCTCCTACGAGCAGTACTTC.

This sequence joins TRBV5-4 and TRBJ2-5; D is possibly TRBD1 (8 bases). Trimming cost V 4 bases and J 5 bases, with 12 bases left between them. The germline V gene has CDR1 SGHNT and CDR2 YYREEE (reference sequence). This CDR3 is built from 13 residues. The CDR3 reads CASSVQGGETQYF. CDR3 nucleotide sequence: TGTGCCAGCAGCGTACAGGGGGGGGAGACCCAGTACTTC.

This sequence joins TRBV7-9 and TRBJ2-7; 16 bases are shared with TRBD2. Germline V gene sequence: CDR1 SEHNR, CDR2 FQNEAQ (reference sequence). This CDR3 spans 18 amino acids. The V and J ends lost 3 bases and 4 bases, in that order; junction bases with no gene match: 9. The CDR3 sequence is CASSFTPGTSGGAYEQYF. The CDR3 region has the DNA TGTGCCAGCAGCTTTACCCCCGGGACTAGCGGGGGGGCGTACGAGCAGTACTTC.

The rearrangement links TRBV5-1 to TRBJ2-5, with TRBD2 as a possible D gene (6 bases). Germline assignment: CDR1 SGHRS and CDR2 YFSETQ. Deletions cut 3 bases from V and 2 bases from J, with 17 bases between. This CDR3 contains 16 residues. CDR3 protein: CASSSAFGRGQETQYF. The CDR3 DNA reads TGCGCCAGCAGCTCGGCCTTTGGGCGGGGACAAGAGACCCAGTACTTC.

The CDR3 protein is CASSATYNEQFF. In DNA form, the CDR3 reads TGTGCCAGCAGTGCGACCTACAATGAGCAGTTCTTC. The chain is built from TRBV27 and TRBJ2-1; D uncertain. The length of the CDR3 is 12 residues. The germline V gene encodes CDR1 MNHEY and CDR2 SMNVEV (reference sequence). Trimming pared 5 bases from V and 2 bases from J, leaving 4 bases between.

J is TRBJ2-2 and V is TRBV9; D is unclear. Germline loops: CDR1 SGDLS, CDR2 YYNGEE. This CDR3 comprises 13 residues. V lost 0 bases to trimming and J lost 6 bases, with 6 bases between them. DNA for the CDR3: TGTGCCAGCAGCGTAGTTTCCGCCGGGGAGCTGTTTTTT. This translates into CASSVVSAGELFF.

The chain joins TRBV5-4 to TRBJ1-3; tentative D call: TRBD1 (5 bases). V was cut by 2 bases and J by 4 bases, with 13 bases left in between. Germline values: CDR1 SGHNT, CDR2 YYREEE (reference sequence). There are 15 residues in the CDR3. The CDR3 region has the DNA TGTGCCAGCAGCTTTTCCATGGGGGGAGGAAACACCATATATTTT. It is translated as CASSFSMGGGNTIYF.

The chain is built from TRBV28 and TRBJ1-2; D might be TRBD1 (5 bases). Trimming shortened V by 3 bases and J by 4 bases, and 15 bases separated the two germline ends. CDR3 length equals 15 residues. CDR1 and CDR2 from the germline V gene are MDHEN and SYDVKM. CDR3 DNA sequence: TGTGCCAGCAGTTTCTTAATTGGGGCCAGCTATGGCTACACCTTC. This sequence encodes CASSFLIGASYGYTF.

DNA of the CDR3: TGCGCCAGCAGCTTGGGGACTAGCGGGGGGACATGGACGCAGTATTTT. The encoded protein is CASSLGTSGGTWTQYF. The chain has TRBV5-1 and TRBJ2-3, with TRBD2 identical over 14 bases. Germline loops: CDR1 SGHRS, CDR2 YFSETQ. This CDR3 has 16 residues. Trimming removed 0 bases from V and 9 bases from J; junction bases left unmatched: 6.

In its sample, this clone was seen once. The CDR3 coding sequence is TGTGCCAGCAGCTTAGGAGGAAACAACTATGGCTACACCTTC. It codes for CASSLGGNNYGYTF. The chain carries TRBV7-2 and TRBJ1-2, with D unclear. With 1 base removed from V and 2 bases from J, the gap between germline ends came to 8 bases. Germline V gene sequence: CDR1 SGHTA, CDR2 FQGNSA. The CDR3 loop spans 14 amino acids. The full variable domain, in which reference TRBV7-2 and TRBJ1-2 provide the parts outside the CDR3, is GAGVSQSPSNKVTEKGKDVELRCDPISGHTALYWYRQSLGQGLEFLIYFQGNSAPDKSGLPSDRFSAERTGGSVSTLTIQRTQQEDSAVYLCASSLGGNNYGYTFGSGTRLTVV.

This clone was seen only a few times. The identical CDR3 is also encoded by other nucleotide sequences in the sample. The rearrangement joins TRBV19 to TRBJ2-1; 9 nucleotides match TRBD1. The CDR3 contains 15 residues. In germline, CDR1 is LNHDA, CDR2 SQIVND (reference sequence). J was trimmed by 3 bases and V by 3 bases; bases with no gene match: 3. CDR3 bases: TGTGCCAGTAGTATCCGGGACAGGGACTACAATGAGCAGTTCTTC. Amino acids: CASSIRDRDYNEQFF. Looking up the rest from reference TRBV19 and TRBJ2-1 gives the full variable domain: DGGITQSPKYLFRKEGQNVTLSCEQNLNHDAMYWYRQDPGQGLRLIYYSQIVNDFQKGDIAEGYSVSREKKESFPLTVTSAQKNPTAFYLCASSIRDRDYNEQFFGPGTRLTVL.

This chain joins TRBV11-2 and TRBJ2-7, with D possibly matching TRBD1 (5 bases). The V gene lost 5 bases and the J gene lost 2 bases, with 13 bases spanning the gap. Per germline, CDR1 SGHAT and CDR2 FQNNGV. This CDR3 contains 14 residues. For the CDR3, the DNA is TGTGCCAGCAGCCGCCCGACAGATACCTACGAGCAGTACTTC. Translation: CASSRPTDTYEQYF.